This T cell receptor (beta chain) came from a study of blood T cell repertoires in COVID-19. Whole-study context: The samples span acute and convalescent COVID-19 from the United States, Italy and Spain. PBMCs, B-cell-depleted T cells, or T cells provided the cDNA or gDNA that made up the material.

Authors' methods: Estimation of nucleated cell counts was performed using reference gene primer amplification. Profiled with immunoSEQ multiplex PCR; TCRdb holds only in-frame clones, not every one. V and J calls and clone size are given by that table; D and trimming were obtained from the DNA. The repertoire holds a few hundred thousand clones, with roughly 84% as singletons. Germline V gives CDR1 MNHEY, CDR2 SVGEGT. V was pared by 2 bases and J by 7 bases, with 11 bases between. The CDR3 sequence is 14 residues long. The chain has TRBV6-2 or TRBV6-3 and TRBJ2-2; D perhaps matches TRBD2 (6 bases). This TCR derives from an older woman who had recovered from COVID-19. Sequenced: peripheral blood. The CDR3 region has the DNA TGTGCCAGCAGTTACCTCCCGGGGGACGGGGAGCTGTTTTTT. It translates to CASSYLPGDGELFF.